The entry below gives a single T cell receptor (beta chain) sequence along with its context. The data stem from a study of Ad26.COV2.S vaccination and SARS-CoV-2 variants. Study-level background: This donor came from the COV1001 trial of Ad26.COV2.S.

Assay used: immunoSEQ multiplex PCR; TCRdb lists only in-frame clones, some missing. The repertoire holds 250,000 or so clones, with around 85% as singletons. In germline, CDR1 is SNHLY, CDR2 FYNNEI. CDR3 length: 16 amino acids. V shed 8 bases, J shed 1 base, and the junction held 12 bases outside the gene matches. The treatment here: some 19 received Ad26.COV2.S at low or high dose, single or two shots; five or six received placebo; per-sample allocation not given. The study sampled participants on day 63 after the first vaccine or placebo injection. This sample comprised peripheral blood, obtained in a trial of Ad26.COV2.S vaccine versus placebo. The rearrangement links TRBV2 to TRBJ2-5; 8 bases align to TRBD2. This clonotype originated in a person aged 18-65 years who received the Ad26.COV2.S COVID-19 vaccine or a placebo. The chain's CDR3 is CASEGWVAGIQETQYF. DNA for the CDR3: TGTGCCAGCGAGGGTTGGGTAGCGGGGATCCAAGAGACCCAGTACTTC.